The 31 T cell receptor beta chains reported below all come from one sample, sequenced in a study of blood T cell repertoires in COVID-19 (dated by TCRdb to 2020 to 2021). The library relied on the immunoSEQ multiplex PCR assay. The table comes from immuneACCESS by way of TCRdb, which keeps in-frame sequences with V and J called. Part of the clones is missing from these tables; in studies checked, under half for an unresolved V gene and the rest for unknown reasons. For this sample the table gives about 400,000 clones, of which roughly 87% were detected only once. 2.5% to 3% of the sample comes from the top ten. Sequenced sample: PBMCs or T cells enriched from blood (not recorded which). The receptors stem from a woman younger than 45 who had recovered from COVID-19.

There are a few counts of this clone. The chain recombines TRBV3-1 (or the pseudogene TRBV3-2) with TRBJ2-1; no definite D call. V was cut by 1 base and J by 7 bases, with 11 bases left in between. The CDR3 length is 14 residues. Germline V gives CDR1 LGHDT, CDR2 YNNKEL (reference sequence). The CDR3 coding sequence is TGTGCCAGCAGCCAAGGGCAGGTTCTAAATGAGCAGTTCTTC. Translating it yields CASSQGQVLNEQFF.

The chain combines TRBV27 with TRBJ2-7, with D possibly TRBD2 on 5 matching bases. CDR3 size: 13 residues. CDR1 is MNHEY and CDR2 is SMNVEV in the germline V gene (reference sequence). The V gene lost 3 bases and the J gene lost 1 base, with 7 bases spanning the gap. The CDR3 DNA reads TGTGCCAGCAGTTTGAAGCGGTCCTACGAGCAGTACTTC. It translates to CASSLKRSYEQYF.

V and J are TRBV10-3 and TRBJ1-6; TRBD1 agrees at 8 bases. The CDR3 is 13 amino acids. Germline CDR1 reads ENHRY; CDR2 reads SYGVKD. V was clipped by 3 bases and J by 9 bases; unmatched bases: 1. As DNA, the CDR3 is TGTGCCATCAGTGAAGACAGGGGTTCACCCCTCCACTTT. Translation: CAISEDRGSPLHF.

The rearrangement joins TRBV6-2 or TRBV6-3 to TRBJ2-1; D might be TRBD1 (6 bases). The germline V gene has CDR1 MNHEY and CDR2 SVGEGT. The length of the CDR3 is 11 residues. The V gene lost 5 bases and the J gene lost 7 bases, with 6 bases spanning the gap. This CDR3 reads CASSQGNEQFF. As DNA, the CDR3 is TGTGCCAGCAGTCAGGGGAATGAGCAGTTCTTC.

The chain joins TRBV27 to TRBJ1-5; weak D call: TRBD1 (5 bases). The CDR3 loop spans 17 amino acids. Germline V gene sequence: CDR1 MNHEY, CDR2 SMNVEV (reference sequence). V dropped 6 bases and J dropped 3 bases, with 21 bases sitting between them. The CDR3 DNA sequence: TGTGCCAGCAGCCCCCGTCCAGGGTACACGGACAATCAGCCCCAGCATTTT. Protein product: CASSPRPGYTDNQPQHF.

The V call is TRBV7-8, the J call TRBJ2-1, with 13 positions matching TRBD2. CDR1 is SGHVS and CDR2 is FQNEAQ in the germline V gene. The CDR3 covers 20 residues. The V gene end was trimmed by 5 bases and the J gene end by 1 base; junction bases not matched to a gene: 14. CDR3: CASSLPTGTSGIGSYNEQFF. Here the CDR3 DNA reads TGTGCCAGCAGCCTCCCCACCGGGACTAGCGGGATCGGTTCCTACAATGAGCAGTTCTTC.

Turning to this clone: The junction does not match germline at one end; this may be a read error. V is TRBV13 and J is TRBJ1-6, with TRBD1 matching 8 bases. There are 16 residues in the CDR3. Germline V gene data show CDR1 as PRHDT and CDR2 as FYEKMQ (reference sequence). The CDR3 nucleotides are TGTGCCAGCAGCATAGGAACCGGGACAGGATCTTCACCCCTCCACTTT. Translated: CASSIGTGTGSSPLHF.

The rearrangement links TRBV7-8 to TRBJ2-1, with TRBD2 matching 15 bases. This CDR3 is built from 21 residues. The trim removed 5 bases at V and 7 bases at J, leaving 21 bases unmatched. Germline V gene data show CDR1 as SGHVS and CDR2 as FQNEAQ. The CDR3 DNA follows: TGTGCCAGCAGCCCACCGGCGTTTGGGACTAGCGGGGGGAACCTTTGGAATGAGCAGTTCTTC. It yields the protein CASSPPAFGTSGGNLWNEQFF. Variable domain in full (rest from reference TRBV7-8 and TRBJ2-1): GAGVSQSPRYKVAKRGQDVALRCDPISGHVSLFWYQQALGQGPEFLTYFQNEAQLDKSGLPSDRFFAERPEGSVSTLKIQRTQQEDSAVYLCASSPPAFGTSGGNLWNEQFFGPGTRLTVL.

This chain uses TRBV6-6 with TRBJ1-5; perhaps TRBD1 as D (6 bases). The CDR3 spans 14 residues. The germline V gene has CDR1 MNHNY and CDR2 SVGAGI (reference sequence). Trimming pared 7 bases from V and 6 bases from J, leaving 16 bases between. CDR3 DNA sequence: TGTGCCAGCACCCTGGAAGGGGGAAGTCAGCCCCAGCATTTT. Residues: CASTLEGGSQPQHF.

V usage is TRBV19 and J usage is TRBJ2-2, with TRBD1 matching 8 bases. After removal of 1 base from V and 1 base from J, the junction contained 5 bases not matched to a gene. The CDR3 totals 17 residues. Looked up from germline, CDR1 is LNHDA and CDR2 is SQIVND (reference sequence). The CDR3 DNA follows: TGTGCCAGTAGTATAGGGGACAGGACAGGGAACACCGGGGAGCTGTTTTTT. This translates into CASSIGDRTGNTGELFF.

The chain couples TRBV29-1 to TRBJ1-2; the match to TRBD1 covers 9 bases. Losses at the gene ends were 4 bases for V and 8 bases for J; bases not matched to a gene: 8. The CDR3 length is 13 residues. Germline values: CDR1 SQVTM, CDR2 ANQGSEA. DNA for the CDR3: TGCAGCGTTGCTATACAGGGGGCGGAGGGCTACACCTTC. Protein: CSVAIQGAEGYTF.

The rearrangement uses TRBV7-3 and TRBJ1-2; the match to TRBD1 covers 8 bases. Germline V gene lookup returns CDR1 SGHTA and CDR2 FQGTGA. J lost 7 bases, V lost 5 bases, and 12 bases had no gene match. This CDR3 has 15 amino acids. CDR3 sequence: CASSPEGRGLGGYTF. The CDR3 DNA sequence: TGTGCCAGCAGCCCCGAAGGCAGGGGGCTTGGTGGCTACACCTTC.

V usage is TRBV30 and J usage is TRBJ1-2; D call uncertain. Germline assignment: CDR1 GTSNPN and CDR2 SVGIG (reference sequence). Trimming removed 5 bases from V and 2 bases from J, with 12 bases in between. The CDR3 has 13 amino acids. CDR3 region: CAWVEVMNYGYTF. The CDR3 nucleotides are TGTGCCTGGGTGGAGGTAATGAACTATGGCTACACCTTC.

The table lists this clone with a few counts. The chain employs TRBV3-1 (or the pseudogene TRBV3-2) and TRBJ2-3; 14 nucleotides match TRBD2. The CDR3 runs to 15 residues. Germline CDR1 is LGHDT and CDR2 is YNNKEL (reference sequence). Trimming took 4 bases from V and 6 from J; bases not matched to a gene: 3. This CDR3 is CASSPWTSGGDTQYF. In DNA form, the CDR3 reads TGTGCCAGCAGCCCTTGGACTAGCGGGGGGGATACGCAGTATTTT.

The chain employs TRBV9 and TRBJ2-3, with D perhaps TRBD1 (6 bases). CDR3 size: 15 residues. CDR1 and CDR2 from the germline V gene are SGDLS and YYNGEE. The V end was cut by 3 bases, the J end by 2 bases, with 13 bases between. Written as DNA, the CDR3 is TGTGCCAGCAGCGCGAGGGGGTCGGTCACAGATACGCAGTATTTT. Its translation is CASSARGSVTDTQYF.

The rearrangement joins TRBV2 to TRBJ2-5; 13 nucleotides align to TRBD2. CDR1 SNHLY and CDR2 FYNNEI come from the germline V gene. Unmatched junction bases numbered 2, after V lost 5 bases and J lost 2 bases. The CDR3 covers 15 residues. This CDR3 reads CASSPGLAGQETQYF. CDR3 in DNA: TGTGCCAGCAGTCCGGGACTAGCGGGGCAAGAGACCCAGTACTTC.

This clone has just a few counts. The chain joins TRBV12-5 to TRBJ1-2; weak D call: TRBD1 (6 bases). CDR3 length equals 13 residues. CDR1 LGHNT and CDR2 FRNRAP come from the germline V gene. Trimming stripped 2 bases from V and 7 bases from J, with 11 bases between. The CDR3 DNA reads TGTGCTAGTGGTTTGAACAGGGATGGTGGCTACACCTTC. This encodes CASGLNRDGGYTF.

This sequence joins TRBV4-1 and TRBJ2-3, with 15 bases lining up with TRBD2. V lost 4 bases to trimming and J lost 4 bases; unmatched junction nucleotides: 12. Germline CDR1 reads MGHRA; CDR2 reads YSYEKL. CDR3 length: 19 residues. The CDR3 DNA sequence: TGCGCCAGCAGCCCTAGGCTCGGGACTAGCGGGGGGAACGCAGATACGCAGTATTTT. Encoded protein: CASSPRLGTSGGNADTQYF.

V and J are TRBV27 and TRBJ2-2; 8 nucleotides line up with TRBD1. Trimming at V came to 5 bases and at J to 2 bases, leaving 7 bases not matched to a gene. CDR1 is MNHEY, CDR2 SMNVEV, per germline (reference sequence). The CDR3 runs to 16 residues. The CDR3: CASSRTGQGNTGELFF. For the CDR3, the DNA is TGTGCCAGCAGTCGAACCGGACAGGGAAACACCGGGGAGCTGTTTTTT.

V and J are TRBV5-1 and TRBJ1-2; TRBD1 matches 8 bases. V lost 4 bases and J lost 1; bases outside the gene matches: 12. This CDR3 contains 17 residues. Germline V gene lookup returns CDR1 SGHRS and CDR2 YFSETQ. The CDR3 nucleotides read TGCGCCAGCAGCAACGGACAGGGAGGTCCGGGTAACTATGGCTACACCTTC. It translates to CASSNGQGGPGNYGYTF. The whole variable domain, remainder taken from reference TRBV5-1 and TRBJ1-2, is KAGVTQTPRYLIKTRGQQVTLSCSPISGHRSVSWYQQTPGQGLQFLFEYFSETQRNKGNFPGRFSGRQFSNSRSEMNVSTLELGDSALYLCASSNGQGGPGNYGYTFGSGTRLTVV.

This rearrangement joins TRBV6-5 to TRBJ2-5; TRBD1 matches 7 bases. Germline V gene data show CDR1 as MNHEY and CDR2 as SVGAGI. With 6 bases clipped from V and 2 bases from J, the junction kept 6 bases outside the gene matches. The CDR3 covers 14 residues. Here the CDR3 DNA reads TGTGCCAGCAGAGCCAGGACAGGACAAGAGACCCAGTACTTC. Translating gives CASRARTGQETQYF.

The J gene is TRBJ1-4, the V gene TRBV2; D is unclear. Germline assignment: CDR1 SNHLY and CDR2 FYNNEI. CDR3 size: 13 residues. V was clipped by 8 bases and J by 8 bases, with 15 bases between them. CDR3 sequence reads: CASVRGGREKLFF. CDR3 in DNA: TGTGCCAGCGTCCGGGGAGGGCGCGAAAAACTGTTTTTT.

The gene calls are TRBV4-1 and TRBJ1-4, with D uncertain. In germline, CDR1 is MGHRA, CDR2 YSYEKL. The CDR3 covers 14 residues. V lost 5 bases to trimming and J lost 9 bases, with 16 bases between them. The DNA of the CDR3 is TGCGCCAGCAGCACAACCGGAGCAGCTAAAAAACTGTTTTTT. Protein: CASSTTGAAKKLFF.

This chain joins TRBV10-1 and TRBJ1-2, with D uncertain. CDR3 size: 13 residues. CDR1 is WNHNN, CDR2 SYGVQD, per germline (reference sequence). V lost 4 bases, J lost 7 bases, and 13 bases lay in between. CDR3 coding DNA: TGCGCCAGCAGTGTGACACCTTCGTTTGGCTACACCTTC. Translating gives CASSVTPSFGYTF.

The J gene is TRBJ1-5, the V gene TRBV28; TRBD1 aligns across 10 bases. After removal of 1 base from V and 9 bases from J, the junction contained 6 bases not matched to a gene. CDR3 length: 15 amino acids. From germline, CDR1 is MDHEN and CDR2 SYDVKM. The CDR3 protein is CASSLLTGGEPPQHF. In DNA form, the CDR3 reads TGTGCCAGCAGTTTATTGACAGGGGGCGAACCGCCCCAGCATTTT.

V usage is TRBV18 and J usage is TRBJ1-5; TRBD1 aligns across 8 bases. CDR3 size: 17 residues. V dropped 3 bases and J dropped 5; count of bases not matched to a gene: 12. Germline CDR1 is KGHSH and CDR2 is LQKENI. The CDR3 region is CASSPRAVGRGHQPQHF. DNA of the CDR3: TGTGCCAGCTCACCCCGAGCAGTTGGCAGGGGGCATCAGCCCCAGCATTTT.

This rearrangement joins TRBV4-2 to TRBJ2-3; 12 bases are shared with TRBD2. This CDR3 is built from 15 residues. Unmatched junction bases numbered 0, after V lost 0 bases and J lost 5 bases. The V gene's germline CDR1 is LGHNA and CDR2 YNFKEQ. CDR3 sequence reads: CASSQELAGGDTQYF. CDR3 nucleotide sequence: TGTGCCAGCAGCCAAGAACTAGCGGGGGGAGATACGCAGTATTTT.

J is TRBJ1-1 and V is TRBV9, with D uncertain. Germline assignment: CDR1 SGDLS and CDR2 YYNGEE. The germline V and J ends were trimmed by 0 bases and 1 base, with 4 bases remaining between them. This CDR3 contains 13 residues. The CDR3 is CASSVAGNTEAFF. The DNA of the CDR3 is TGTGCCAGCAGCGTAGCCGGGAACACTGAAGCTTTCTTT.

The chain combines TRBV5-1 with TRBJ2-7, with 8 bases fitting TRBD2. Germline V lookup: CDR1 SGHRS, CDR2 YFSETQ. V gave up 0 bases and J gave up 6 bases; unmatched junction bases: 11. This CDR3 comprises 16 residues. CDR3 coding DNA: TGCGCCAGCAGCTTGGAATGGACTAGCATACCTCGCGAGCAGTACTTC. This sequence encodes CASSLEWTSIPREQYF. Looking up the rest from reference TRBV5-1 and TRBJ2-7 gives the full variable domain: KAGVTQTPRYLIKTRGQQVTLSCSPISGHRSVSWYQQTPGQGLQFLFEYFSETQRNKGNFPGRFSGRQFSNSRSEMNVSTLELGDSALYLCASSLEWTSIPREQYFGPGTRLTVT.

This clone was counted between two and nine times. The CDR3 DNA sequence: TGTGCCAGCAGACTACAGGGGTCTAATGAAAAACTGTTTTTT. Translated, it gives CASRLQGSNEKLFF. This chain connects TRBV27 to TRBJ1-4, with 7 bases matching TRBD1. V trimming: 6 bases; J trimming: 3 bases; junction bases outside the gene matches: 4. In germline, CDR1 is MNHEY, CDR2 SMNVEV (reference sequence). This CDR3 comprises 14 residues.

The V call is TRBV30, the J call TRBJ1-2, with TRBD1 matching over 10 bases. Germline V CDR1 and CDR2: GTSNPN, SVGIG (reference sequence). CDR3 size: 14 residues. The trim removed 2 bases at V and 4 bases at J, leaving 4 bases unmatched. The CDR3 protein is CAWSWGQGIYGYTF. The CDR3 DNA follows: TGTGCCTGGAGTTGGGGACAGGGGATCTATGGCTACACCTTC.